The 26 T cell receptor beta chains below come from one sample, sequenced in a study of blood T cell repertoires in COVID-19 (dated by TCRdb to the early 2020s). Library method: the immunoSEQ multiplex PCR assay. Sourced from immuneACCESS, this table was stored by TCRdb with only in-frame sequences that have V and J called. A share of the clones is absent; for the studies checked, an unresolved V gene accounts for under half, and the remainder has no known explanation. The sample data list 130,000 or so clones, and about 85% of these were observed just once. The ten largest account for about 3.9% of the sample. The sequencing sample was made of peripheral blood. These TCRs come from a man aged 55 to 70 with acute or convalescent COVID-19.

The V gene is TRBV28, the J gene TRBJ1-2, with D hard to call. Germline V CDR1 and CDR2: MDHEN, SYDVKM. This CDR3 contains 13 residues. V was cut by 4 bases and J by 4 bases, with 10 bases left in between. The CDR3: CASSYLTVYGYTF. The CDR3 region has the DNA TGTGCCAGCAGTTATCTTACAGTCTATGGCTACACCTTC.

The chain is built from TRBV2 and TRBJ2-1; 10 nucleotides agree with TRBD1. Germline CDR1 SNHLY, CDR2 FYNNEI. V lost 11 bases to trimming and J lost 5 bases; unmatched junction nucleotides: 9. This CDR3 region has 14 residues. CDR3 DNA sequence: TGTGCCGGATCAAGACAGGGGGCGGACAATGAGCAGTTCTTC. Amino acid sequence: CAGSRQGADNEQFF. Complete variable domain (other parts from reference TRBV2 and TRBJ2-1): EPEVTQTPSHQVTQMGQEVILRCVPISNHLYFYWYRQILGQKVEFLVSFYNNEISEKSEIFDDQFSVERPDGSNFTLKIRSTKLEDSAMYFCAGSRQGADNEQFFGPGTRLTVL.

The chain joins TRBV5-5 to TRBJ1-6; 7 bases fit TRBD1. This CDR3 has 14 amino acids. The germline CDR1 and CDR2 sequences are SGHKS and YYEKEE (reference sequence). Germline trimming cut 2 bases from V and 10 bases from J; bases unmatched to any gene: 6. CDR3 in amino acids: CASSLQGLESPLHF. The DNA for the CDR3 is TGTGCCAGCAGCTTACAGGGGCTGGAGTCACCCCTCCACTTT.

The chain joins TRBV6-2 or TRBV6-3 to TRBJ1-1, with TRBD1 identical over 8 bases. Germline V CDR1 and CDR2: MNHEY, SVGEGT. The CDR3 is 14 residues long. V shed 2 bases and J 7 bases; nucleotides not matched to a gene: 6. CDR3 DNA sequence: TGTGCCAGCAGTTACGGCCGACAGGGGAGTGAAGCTTTCTTT. Its translation: CASSYGRQGSEAFF.

In the case of this clone: Relative to the germline gene, one junction end is altered; a read error may explain this. V usage is TRBV12-5 and J usage is TRBJ2-2, with TRBD1 matching 8 bases. The germline gives CDR1 LGHNT, CDR2 FRNRAP. This CDR3 has 17 amino acids. CDR3 sequence reads: CASGFFRAQGDTGELFF. CDR3 nucleotides: TGTGCTAGCGGTTTTTTCCGGGCACAGGGGGACACCGGGGAGCTGTTTTTT.

In nucleotides, the CDR3 is TGTGCCAGCAGTTCCTATCGGACAGGGGCAGACGGGGAGCTGTTTTTT. This encodes CASSSYRTGADGELFF. V usage is TRBV6-2 or TRBV6-3 and J usage is TRBJ2-2; 9 bases match TRBD1. J gave up 7 bases and V 4 bases, and 10 bases lay outside the gene matches. This CDR3 has 16 residues. Germline V lookup: CDR1 MNHEY, CDR2 SVGEGT.

Comments on this clone: Distinct nucleotide sequences in the sample also encode this CDR3. This chain links TRBV27 with TRBJ1-5, with no clear D. The CDR3 runs 14 residues. From germline, CDR1 is MNHEY and CDR2 SMNVEV (reference sequence). V was clipped by 5 bases and J by 4 bases, with 12 bases between them. Here the CDR3 DNA reads TGTGCCAGCAGTCTAGGACGGGGAAATCAGCCCCAGCATTTT. As protein: CASSLGRGNQPQHF.

The chain combines TRBV7-9 with TRBJ2-7; TRBD2 aligns across 7 bases. This CDR3 has 14 residues. V lost 3 bases and J lost 3; bases outside the gene matches: 5. Germline V gene lookup returns CDR1 SEHNR and CDR2 FQNEAQ (reference sequence). The CDR3 DNA reads TGTGCCAGCAGCTTCTGGGGGGGGAGCTACGAGCAGTACTTC. This codes for CASSFWGGSYEQYF.

This rearrangement joins TRBV7-2 to TRBJ2-5, with a weak D call TRBD1 (5 bases). Germline lookup yields CDR1 SGHTA and CDR2 FQGNSA. The CDR3 runs to 14 residues. Trimming took off 1 base at V and 5 bases at J, with 11 bases between the two ends. This CDR3 reads CASSLDLGPETQYF. For the CDR3, the DNA is TGTGCCAGCAGCTTAGACCTGGGGCCGGAGACCCAGTACTTC.

The chain links TRBV7-9 to TRBJ1-2, with D possibly being TRBD1 (5 bases). The CDR3 is 15 amino acids. Germline V lookup: CDR1 SEHNR, CDR2 FQNEAQ (reference sequence). V was clipped by 1 base and J by 8 bases, with 17 bases between them. This chain's CDR3 is CASSLEVGGAGGYTF. The CDR3 nucleotides are TGTGCCAGCAGCTTAGAGGTGGGAGGGGCCGGCGGCTACACCTTC.

This sequence joins TRBV12-3 or TRBV12-4 and TRBJ1-5, with D tentatively TRBD1 (5 bases). CDR3 length: 13 residues. Trimming shortened V by 3 bases and J by 4 bases, and 7 bases separated the two germline ends. DNA of the CDR3: TGTGCCAGCAGTTTCAGGGAAAATCAGCCCCAGCATTTT. It codes for CASSFRENQPQHF.

This rearrangement joins TRBV7-6 to TRBJ2-2; D call uncertain. Trimming pared 4 bases from V and 4 bases from J, leaving 13 bases between. The germline V gene encodes CDR1 SGHVS and CDR2 FNYEAQ. CDR3 length: 15 amino acids. The CDR3 loop is CASSSVRGATGELFF. For the CDR3, the DNA is TGTGCCAGCAGCTCAGTTCGCGGAGCCACCGGGGAGCTGTTTTTT.

This rearrangement joins TRBV5-6 to TRBJ1-5; D possibly corresponds to TRBD1 (6 bases). Trimming took 4 bases from V and 2 from J, leaving 10 bases between them. CDR1 SGHDT and CDR2 YYEEEE come from the germline V gene. This CDR3 is 14 amino acids long. The CDR3 loop is CASSLGGGNQPQHF. The CDR3, as DNA: TGTGCCAGCAGCCTTGGGGGCGGCAATCAGCCCCAGCATTTT.

The chain recombines TRBV6-5 with TRBJ1-1; no clear D gene. This CDR3 contains 15 residues. Germline CDR1 MNHEY, CDR2 SVGAGI. Trimming stripped 0 bases from V and 4 bases from J, with 12 bases between. CDR3 amino acids: CASSYSGQAGTEAFF. Written as DNA, the CDR3 is TGTGCCAGCAGTTACTCGGGCCAAGCAGGCACTGAAGCTTTCTTT.

This clone was recorded a few times. The rearrangement links TRBV18 to TRBJ1-3; possibly TRBD1 for D (5 bases). From germline, CDR1 is KGHSH and CDR2 LQKENI. The ends were cut back, 2 bases at V and 3 bases at J, with 11 bases in the middle. This CDR3 is 15 amino acids long. This CDR3 is CASSPAREVGNTIYF. The DNA of the CDR3 is TGTGCCAGCTCACCAGCCAGGGAGGTTGGAAACACCATATATTTT.

This chain's CDR3 is CASSVGSAGLTSGNTIYF. CDR3 coding DNA: TGTGCCAGCAGCGTAGGGTCGGCAGGACTTACCTCTGGAAACACCATATATTTT. The rearrangement uses TRBV9 and TRBJ1-3; D not resolved. The CDR3 is 18 amino acids. The germline V and J ends were trimmed by 0 bases and 0 bases, with 16 bases remaining between them. Germline lookup yields CDR1 SGDLS and CDR2 YYNGEE. The entire variable domain, with the rest obtained from reference TRBV9 and TRBJ1-3, is as follows: DSGVTQTPKHLITATGQRVTLRCSPRSGDLSVYWYQQSLDQGLQFLIQYYNGEERAKGNILERFSAQQFPDLHSELNLSSLELGDSALYFCASSVGSAGLTSGNTIYFGEGSWLTVV.

This rearrangement joins TRBV7-2 to TRBJ2-7; 7 nucleotides line up with TRBD2. This CDR3 region has 13 residues. V was pared by 4 bases and J by 7 bases, with 7 bases of the junction left unmatched. Germline CDR1 SGHTA, CDR2 FQGNSA. CDR3 in DNA: TGTGCCAGCAGCTCAAATCAGGGAGGGGAGCAGTACTTC. This gives the protein CASSSNQGGEQYF. The full variable domain, rest sourced from reference TRBV7-2 and TRBJ2-7, is GAGVSQSPSNKVTEKGKDVELRCDPISGHTALYWYRQSLGQGLEFLIYFQGNSAPDKSGLPSDRFSAERTGGSVSTLTIQRTQQEDSAVYLCASSSNQGGEQYFGPGTRLTVT.

This clone was counted only a few times. Its ends do not fully match the called genes, so a read error is possible. The chain carries TRBV19 and TRBJ1-5; 8 bases fit TRBD1. CDR3 length equals 16 residues. Per germline, CDR1 LNHDA and CDR2 SQIVND (reference sequence). In DNA, the CDR3 is TGTGCCAGTAGTACCAAATTTGGACAGGGCAAACAGCCCCAGCATTTT. Its translation is CASSTKFGQGKQPQHF.

This clone has a single count. J is TRBJ1-5 and V is TRBV12-3 or TRBV12-4; D unclear. V was trimmed by 6 bases and J by 4 bases, leaving 7 bases between them. The CDR3 extends over 12 amino acids. CDR3 residues: CASSLTNQPQHF. CDR3 DNA sequence: TGTGCCAGCAGCCTAACGAATCAGCCCCAGCATTTT.

The CDR3 reads CASSLALSYNEQFF. CDR3 DNA: TGTGCCAGCAGTTTAGCGCTCTCCTACAATGAGCAGTTCTTC. The rearrangement joins TRBV6-4 to TRBJ2-1; possibly TRBD2 for D (5 bases). The V gene lost 5 bases and the J gene lost 0 bases, with 8 bases spanning the gap. CDR1 is MRHNA, CDR2 SNTAGT, per germline. This CDR3 region has 14 residues.

This clone was seen once. J is TRBJ1-4 and V is TRBV5-1; possibly TRBD1 for D (6 bases). The CDR3 has 15 amino acids. Trimming cost V 0 bases and J 4 bases, with 10 bases left between them. Germline V gene lookup returns CDR1 SGHRS and CDR2 YFSETQ. CDR3 coding DNA: TGCGCCAGCAGCTTGGGGGGACAAAGTAATGAAAAACTGTTTTTT. The encoded protein is CASSLGGQSNEKLFF. The full variable domain, its missing parts supplied by reference TRBV5-1 and TRBJ1-4, is KAGVTQTPRYLIKTRGQQVTLSCSPISGHRSVSWYQQTPGQGLQFLFEYFSETQRNKGNFPGRFSGRQFSNSRSEMNVSTLELGDSALYLCASSLGGQSNEKLFFGSGTQLSVL.

The V gene is TRBV4-1, the J gene TRBJ1-5, with D perhaps TRBD1 (5 bases). The V and J ends lost 1 base and 7 bases respectively, with 17 bases between them. Germline CDR1 and CDR2: MGHRA and YSYEKL. The CDR3 runs 16 residues. The CDR3 loop reads CASSQGGYAAGQPQHF. The CDR3 DNA is TGCGCCAGCAGCCAAGGGGGCTATGCGGCTGGACAGCCCCAGCATTTT.

The CDR3 here is CSARQGWPQHF. Written as DNA, the CDR3 is TGCAGTGCTAGACAGGGGTGGCCCCAGCATTTT. This chain connects TRBV20-1 to TRBJ1-5, with D maybe TRBD1 (6 bases). The CDR3 runs 11 residues. Germline V CDR1 and CDR2: DFQATT, SNEGSKA (reference sequence). Trimming took 2 bases from V and 9 from J, leaving 8 bases between them.

The rearrangement joins TRBV3-1 (or the pseudogene TRBV3-2) to TRBJ1-4; D might be TRBD1 (5 bases). Germline lookup yields CDR1 LGHDT and CDR2 YNNKEL (reference sequence). The V end lost 0 bases, the J end lost 7 bases, and 36 bases lay between the germline ends. The CDR3 spans 23 residues. CDR3 protein: CASSQDQYREGPHETHLSEKLFF. As DNA, the CDR3 is TGTGCCAGCAGCCAAGATCAATATAGGGAGGGGCCTCACGAGACCCACCTCTCTGAAAAACTGTTTTTT.

This chain links TRBV18 with TRBJ2-1; TRBD2 matches at 10 bases. Germline CDR1 KGHSH, CDR2 LQKENI. J lost 6 bases, V lost 2 bases, and 4 bases had no gene match. This CDR3 has 15 residues. The CDR3 DNA follows: TGTGCCAGCTCACCATTCCTAGCGGGAGCCAATGAGCAGTTCTTC. It yields the protein CASSPFLAGANEQFF.

The chain is built from TRBV24-1 and TRBJ2-1; 9 positions match TRBD1. Germline CDR1 KGHDR, CDR2 SFDVKD. J gave up 6 bases and V 3 bases, and 8 bases lay outside the gene matches. The CDR3 sequence is 16 residues long. The CDR3 coding sequence is TGTGCCACCAGTGATCCACAGGGGGCGGGGATCAATGAGCAGTTCTTC. Protein product: CATSDPQGAGINEQFF.